Here is one T cell receptor (beta chain) with its context. Its antigen is not identified. The protocol was immunoSEQ multiplex PCR, while the TCRdb copy is restricted to in-frame clones and leaves out a portion. This sample has 260,000 or so clones, with 80% to 90% found just once. The data were obtained in a study of cytomegalovirus exposure and HLA in healthy donors. Trimming removed 3 bases from V and 4 bases from J; junction bases left unmatched: 7. CDR3 size: 15 residues. Germline V gives CDR1 SEHNR, CDR2 FQNEAQ (reference sequence). Regarding the study as a whole: There were under 200 TCR beta chains listed as cytomegalovirus-associated. As confirmed in vitro, three CMV-associated chains were specific for CMV antigens. The TCR clusters that emerged in the first cohort tended, a later analysis found, to co-occur in the 120 or so validation repertoires. High specificity and sensitivity for cytomegalovirus status were reported for the classifier.

The V call is TRBV7-9, the J call TRBJ2-7; 9 bases align to TRBD2. Input material: PBMCs. The TCR comes from a man aged 18 to 35 in good health and CMV-seronegative. The CDR3 spells CASSLGASGAYEQYF. The CDR3, as DNA: TGTGCCAGCAGCTTGGGAGCTAGCGGGGCTTACGAGCAGTACTTC.